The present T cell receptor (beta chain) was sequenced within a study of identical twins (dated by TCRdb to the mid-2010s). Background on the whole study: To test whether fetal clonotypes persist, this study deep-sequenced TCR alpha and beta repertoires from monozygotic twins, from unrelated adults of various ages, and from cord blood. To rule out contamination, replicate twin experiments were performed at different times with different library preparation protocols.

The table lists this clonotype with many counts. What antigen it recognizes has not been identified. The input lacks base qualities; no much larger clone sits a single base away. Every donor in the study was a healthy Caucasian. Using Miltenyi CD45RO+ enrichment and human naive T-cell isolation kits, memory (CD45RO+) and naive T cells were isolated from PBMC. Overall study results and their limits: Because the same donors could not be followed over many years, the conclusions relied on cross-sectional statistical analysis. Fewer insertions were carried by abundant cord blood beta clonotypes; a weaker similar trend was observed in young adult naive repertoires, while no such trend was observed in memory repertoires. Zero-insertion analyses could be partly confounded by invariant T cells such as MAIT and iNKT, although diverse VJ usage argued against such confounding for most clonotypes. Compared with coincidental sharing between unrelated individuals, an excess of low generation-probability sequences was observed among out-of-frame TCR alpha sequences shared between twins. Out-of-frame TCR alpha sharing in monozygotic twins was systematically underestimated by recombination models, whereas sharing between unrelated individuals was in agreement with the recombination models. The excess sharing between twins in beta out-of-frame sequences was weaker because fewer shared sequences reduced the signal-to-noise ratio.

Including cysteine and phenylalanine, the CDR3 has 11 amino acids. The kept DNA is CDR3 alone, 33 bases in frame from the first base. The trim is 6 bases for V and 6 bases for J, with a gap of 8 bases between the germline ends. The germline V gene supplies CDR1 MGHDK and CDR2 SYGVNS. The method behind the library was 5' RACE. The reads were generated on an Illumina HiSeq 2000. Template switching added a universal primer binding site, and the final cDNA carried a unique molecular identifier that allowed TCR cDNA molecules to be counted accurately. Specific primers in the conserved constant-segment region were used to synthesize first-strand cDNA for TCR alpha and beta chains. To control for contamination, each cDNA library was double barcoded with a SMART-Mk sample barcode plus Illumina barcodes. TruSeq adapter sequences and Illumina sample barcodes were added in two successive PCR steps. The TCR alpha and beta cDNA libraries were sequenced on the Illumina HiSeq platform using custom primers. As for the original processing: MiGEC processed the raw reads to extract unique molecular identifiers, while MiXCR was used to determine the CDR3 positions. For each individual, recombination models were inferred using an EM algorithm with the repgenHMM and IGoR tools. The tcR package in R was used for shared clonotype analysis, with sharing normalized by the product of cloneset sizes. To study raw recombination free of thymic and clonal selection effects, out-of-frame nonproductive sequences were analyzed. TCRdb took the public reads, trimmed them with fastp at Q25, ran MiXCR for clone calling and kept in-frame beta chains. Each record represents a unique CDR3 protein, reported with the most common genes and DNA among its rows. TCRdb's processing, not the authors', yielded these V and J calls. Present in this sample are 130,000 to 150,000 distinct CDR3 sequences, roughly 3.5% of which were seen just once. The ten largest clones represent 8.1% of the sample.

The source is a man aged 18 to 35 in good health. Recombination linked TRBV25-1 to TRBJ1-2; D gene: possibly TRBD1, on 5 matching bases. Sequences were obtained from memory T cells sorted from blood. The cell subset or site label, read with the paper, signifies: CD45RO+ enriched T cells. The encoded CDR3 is CASRGVDGYTF. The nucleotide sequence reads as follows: TGTGCCAGCAGGGGGGTGGATGGCTACACCTTC.